One and the same sample provided the 21 T cell receptor beta chains below, sequenced in a study of T cells in Graves' hyperthyroidism and ophthalmopathy. From RNA transcripts, TCR beta CDR3 regions were amplified. The HTBI set primed first-round TCR CDR3 RT-PCR. TCRdb processed the multiplex PCR reads anew with MiXCR; each CDR3 protein has one entry. The top ten clones hold 17% of a sample with 500,000 or so distinct CDR3 sequences, approximately 17% of them seen once. Sequencing used blood. The receptors derive from a woman between 18 and 30 years old with Graves' ophthalmopathy.

This clonotype occurred many times. V gene TRBV28 combines with J gene TRBJ2-7; D perhaps matches TRBD1 (5 bases). The germline CDR1 and CDR2 sequences are MDHEN and SYDVKM. This CDR3 spans 14 amino acids. V lost 3 bases and J 2 bases, leaving 11 bases between the germline ends. The CDR3 spells CASSLQDNPYEQYF. In DNA form, the CDR3 reads TGTGCCAGCAGTTTGCAGGACAATCCCTACGAGCAGTACTTC. The entire variable domain, with the rest obtained from reference TRBV28 and TRBJ2-7, is as follows: DVKVTQSSRYLVKRTGEKVFLECVQDMDHENMFWYRQDPGLGLRLIYFSYDVKMKEKGDIPEGYSVSREKKERFSLILESASTNQTSMYLCASSLQDNPYEQYFGPGTRLTVT.

A word on this clonotype: One base away lies a much larger clone, so this may be a sequencing read error. The chain joins TRBV5-1 to TRBJ1-2; no reliable D call. CDR3 length: 13 residues. The V gene's germline CDR1 is SGHRS and CDR2 YFSETQ. The DNA of the CDR3 is TGCGCCGGCAGCTTGGTCCAGTCTTATGGCTACACCTTC. It specifies CAGSLVQSYGYTF.

This clonotype was seen ten or more times. The genes are TRBV28 and TRBJ2-7; D remains ambiguous. The V gene's germline CDR1 is MDHEN and CDR2 SYDVKM. The germline V and J ends were trimmed by 8 bases and 4 bases, with 21 bases remaining between them. This CDR3 has 15 amino acids. The DNA of the CDR3 is TGTGCCAGCCTCGGTGCTGCTTCTGAAGATTACGAGCAGTACTTC. This codes for CASLGAASEDYEQYF.

V gene TRBV3-1 combines with J gene TRBJ2-3; 12 bases map to TRBD2. The J segment lost 7 bases and the V segment lost 4 bases, leaving 9 bases of the junction unmatched. CDR1 and CDR2 from the germline V gene are LGHDT and YNNKEL (reference sequence). CDR3 length: 16 residues. In nucleotides, the CDR3 is TGTGCCAGCAGCCGACTAGCGGGAGTTGGTGGAAATACGCAGTATTTT. Translating gives CASSRLAGVGGNTQYF.

The chain couples TRBV7-2 to TRBJ1-1; D is uncertain. Germline values: CDR1 SGHTA, CDR2 FQGNSA. V was shortened by 4 bases and J by 4 bases, with 10 bases between the two germline ends. The CDR3 is 13 residues long. The CDR3, as DNA: TGTGCCAGCAGCTCATTACAGTTCACTGAAGCTTTCTTT. Protein product: CASSSLQFTEAFF.

The chain combines TRBV7-3 with TRBJ2-6; a possible D gene is TRBD2 (5 bases). The CDR3 has 15 amino acids. The germline V gene has CDR1 SGHTA and CDR2 FQGTGA. V dropped 4 bases and J dropped 6 bases, with 13 bases sitting between them. The CDR3 protein is CASSSGRLAANVLTF. The CDR3 DNA is TGTGCCAGCAGCTCCGGACGGCTAGCGGCCAACGTCCTGACTTTC.

This clonotype has a count of ten or more. This chain links TRBV20-1 with TRBJ2-7; TRBD1 matches 9 bases. This CDR3 is built from 15 residues. The germline CDR1 and CDR2 sequences are DFQATT and SNEGSKA (reference sequence). Trimming took 2 bases from V and 4 from J; bases not matched to a gene: 9. The chain's CDR3 is CSARITGGPTYEQYF. The CDR3 DNA reads TGCAGTGCTAGAATTACAGGGGGCCCTACATACGAGCAGTACTTC.

This clonotype was seen ten or more times. The chain couples TRBV30 to TRBJ2-1; 10 nucleotides align to TRBD2. Germline V CDR1 and CDR2: GTSNPN, SVGIG (reference sequence). J was trimmed by 7 bases and V by 2 bases; bases with no gene match: 2. The CDR3 covers 13 residues. As DNA, the CDR3 is TGTGCCTGGAGTAGCGGGAGGGGGAATGAGCAGTTCTTC. Its translation is CAWSSGRGNEQFF.

This clonotype was detected ten times or more. The chain is built from TRBV2 and TRBJ2-7; D uncertain. CDR1 and CDR2 (germline): SNHLY, FYNNEI. There are 11 residues in the CDR3. V lost 1 base to trimming and J lost 7 bases, with 5 bases between them. CDR3 protein: CASSEELEQYF. As DNA, the CDR3 is TGTGCCAGCAGTGAAGAGTTGGAGCAGTACTTC.

This clonotype was detected ten times or more. V gene TRBV3-2 combines with J gene TRBJ1-1; TRBD1 is the table's D call and was not checked against the DNA. TRBV3-2 is noted as a pseudogene. The CDR3 extends over 14 amino acids. CDR3 sequence: CASTLDGGTTEAFF. CDR3 bases: TGTGCCAGCACCCTGGACGGGGGGACCACTGAAGCTTTCTTT.

For the CDR3, the DNA is TGTGCCAGCAGGGTCACGGGGGGCTCTTATAATTCACCCCTCCACTTT. Its translation: CASRVTGGSYNSPLHF. The chain recombines TRBV3-1 with TRBJ1-6; D perhaps matches TRBD1 (6 bases). The germline CDR1 and CDR2 sequences are LGHDT and YNNKEL (reference sequence). V shed 6 bases and J shed 4 bases, with 16 bases lying between them. This CDR3 comprises 16 residues.

V is TRBV7-2 and J is TRBJ1-2, with TRBD1 identical over 7 bases. CDR1 and CDR2 (germline): SGHTA, FQGNSA. J lost 4 bases, V lost 5 bases, and 7 bases had no gene match. The CDR3 runs 14 residues. The CDR3 DNA is TGTGCCAGCAGCCCCCAGGGGGAGGGCTATGGCTACACCTTC. Its translation: CASSPQGEGYGYTF.

This clonotype has a handful of counts. The V and J genes are TRBV28 and TRBJ1-1, with D unclear. Germline V lookup: CDR1 MDHEN, CDR2 SYDVKM. Deletions cut 3 bases from V and 1 base from J, with 9 bases between. The CDR3 is 14 residues long. The CDR3 bases are TGTGCCAGCAGTTTCGGCCAGCAGAACACTGAAGCTTTCTTT. Its translation is CASSFGQQNTEAFF.

This clonotype was recorded many times. The chain employs TRBV12-3 or TRBV12-4 and TRBJ1-1, with unresolved D. The V end lost 4 bases, the J end lost 6 bases, and 9 bases lay between the germline ends. This CDR3 is 12 amino acids long. CDR3 sequence (DNA): TGTGCCAGCAGTTACTCGGTCCCTGAAGCTTTCTTT. It translates to CASSYSVPEAFF.

In this sample, this clonotype turned up a few times. The CDR3 bases are TGTGCCAGCAGGGGGGACTGGCCGAACACCGGGGAGCTGTTTTTT. The encoded protein is CASRGDWPNTGELFF. This chain connects TRBV25-1 to TRBJ2-2, with TRBD2 as a possible D gene (6 bases). CDR3 length equals 15 residues. Germline values: CDR1 MGHDK, CDR2 SYGVNS. V dropped 6 bases and J dropped 0 bases, with 11 bases sitting between them. The full variable domain, its missing parts supplied by reference TRBV25-1 and TRBJ2-2, is EADIYQTPRYLVIGTGKKITLECSQTMGHDKMYWYQQDPGMELHLIHYSYGVNSTEKGDLSSESTVSRIRTEHFPLTLESARPSHTSQYLCASRGDWPNTGELFFGEGSRLTVL.

This chain uses TRBV6-1 with TRBJ1-5, with 7 bases aligning to TRBD1. Germline loops: CDR1 MNHNS, CDR2 SASEGT. The CDR3 has 13 residues. The V segment lost 8 bases and the J segment 4 bases; nucleotides outside the gene matches: 5. CDR3 loop: CASQQGPNQPQHF. CDR3 DNA sequence: TGTGCCAGCCAACAGGGGCCGAATCAGCCCCAGCATTTT.

V usage is TRBV6-1 and J usage is TRBJ2-5; D possibly corresponds to TRBD1 (5 bases). The CDR3 length is 12 residues. V gave up 7 bases and J gave up 1 base, with 7 bases separating them. The germline V gene encodes CDR1 MNHNS and CDR2 SASEGT. The CDR3 DNA is TGTGCCAGCACGACAGCCCAAGAGACCCAGTACTTC. Translation: CASTTAQETQYF.

This clonotype came up a few times. The chain links TRBV15 to TRBJ2-7; D tentatively reads TRBD1 or TRBD2 (5 bases each). Germline CDR1 is LNHNV and CDR2 is YYDKDF (reference sequence). Between the trimmed V and J ends, which lost 3 bases and 4 bases, there was a span of 10 bases. The CDR3 sequence is 13 residues long. This chain's CDR3 is CATSSGAPYEQYF. CDR3 nucleotides: TGTGCCACCAGCAGCGGGGCGCCTTACGAGCAGTACTTC.

This clonotype has a handful of counts. A read error is possible here, since a much larger clone lies one base away. The gene calls are TRBV11-2 and TRBJ2-7; D gene uncertain. This CDR3 comprises 13 residues. Per the germline V gene, CDR1 is SGHAT and CDR2 is FQNNGV. CDR3 sequence reads: CASSLGPLYEQCF. Written as DNA, the CDR3 is TGTGCCAGCAGCTTAGGCCCGCTCTACGAGCAGTGCTTC.

This clonotype showed up many times. The chain couples TRBV6-5 to TRBJ1-1; D uncertain. This CDR3 comprises 13 residues. The germline V gene encodes CDR1 MNHEY and CDR2 SVGAGI. V dropped 0 bases and J dropped 7 bases, with 9 bases sitting between them. The CDR3 DNA is TGTGCCAGCAGTTACTCGAACAGTCTTGAAGCTTTCTTT. It translates to CASSYSNSLEAFF.

The rearrangement links TRBV20-1 to TRBJ2-2, with TRBD2 as a possible D gene (6 bases). V lost 7 bases, J lost 2 bases, and 11 bases lay in between. This CDR3 region has 13 residues. Per germline, CDR1 DFQATT and CDR2 SNEGSKA (reference sequence). CDR3 amino acids: CSGREENTGELFF. CDR3 bases: TGCAGTGGGAGGGAGGAAAACACCGGGGAGCTGTTTTTT.